This TCR beta chain was identified during a study of tumor-infiltrating lymphocytes in primary liver carcinoma. Overall study context: Every sample contained roughly 3.5 to 8 million productive TCRbeta reads, and these numbers were similar from one tissue type to another.

With a constant-region primer, TCR beta cDNA was made from about 0.5 ug of total RNA. Construction of TCR beta libraries relied on three successive nested multiplex PCR rounds employing slightly modified ARM-PCR. A C-beta reverse primer was combined with TRBV1-TRBV30 forward primers in the first two PCR rounds, and each round had ten to eleven cycles. TCRdb re-called the multiplex PCR reads with MiXCR, one entry per CDR3 protein. The repertoire has about 330,000 distinct CDR3 sequences, about two thirds of them found once; the top ten carry 5.5% to 7%. Germline V gene lookup returns CDR1 SGHDN and CDR2 FVKESK. Trimming took off 0 bases at V and 7 bases at J, with 13 bases between the two ends. The CDR3 is made up of 16 amino acids. The blood RNA (from unsorted whole blood) was obtained, and germline DNA was also extracted. Chronic HBV infection was present, with no prior treatment. The study's findings and limits: It was in tumors, not blood, that the top-250-clone fraction was significantly higher (p = 0.039).

This clonotype came up a few times. Its antigen is undetermined. The sample comprised peripheral blood. The chain employs TRBV14 and TRBJ1-6, with D possibly being TRBD1 (5 bases). This receptor was taken from a man aged 35 to 55 with primary liver carcinoma and hepatitis B virus infection. The CDR3 sequence is CASSQDSSGLNSPLHF. DNA for the CDR3: TGTGCCAGCAGCCAAGATTCTTCAGGGCTAAATTCACCCCTCCACTTT.